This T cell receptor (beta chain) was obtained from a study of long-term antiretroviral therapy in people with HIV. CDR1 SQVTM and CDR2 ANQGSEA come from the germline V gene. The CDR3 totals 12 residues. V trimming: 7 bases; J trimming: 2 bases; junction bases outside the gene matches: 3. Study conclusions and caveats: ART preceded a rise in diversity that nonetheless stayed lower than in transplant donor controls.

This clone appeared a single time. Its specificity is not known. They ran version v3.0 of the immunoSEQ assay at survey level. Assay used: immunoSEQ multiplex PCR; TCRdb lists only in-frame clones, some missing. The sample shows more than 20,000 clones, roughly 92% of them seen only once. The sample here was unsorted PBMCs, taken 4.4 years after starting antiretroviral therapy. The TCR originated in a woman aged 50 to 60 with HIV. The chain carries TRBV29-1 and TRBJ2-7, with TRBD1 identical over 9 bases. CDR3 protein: CSAGTGTYEQYF. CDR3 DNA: TGCAGCGCCGGGACAGGGACCTACGAGCAGTACTTC.